This entry lists 15 T cell receptor beta chains sequenced from one sample in a study of beta chain features in type 1 diabetes. Expressed TCRB transcripts were sequenced, since all the RNA that had been isolated was reverse transcribed. Profiling relied on immunoSEQ multiplex PCR, and the TCRdb table lists in-frame clones only, not all of them. The table lists roughly 120,000 clones, about 40% of them singletons. The sequencing sample was made of stem cell memory CD4+ T cells from blood. The receptors come from a woman under 30 in good health.

The rearrangement uses TRBV11-2 and TRBJ2-3, with a tentative D call TRBD2 (6 bases). CDR3 size: 18 residues. Germline V lookup: CDR1 SGHAT, CDR2 FQNNGV. V dropped 1 base and J dropped 5 bases, with 22 bases sitting between them. The CDR3 DNA reads as TGTGCCAGCAGCTTAGTGCCCGGGCTAGCGAGGATTAGAGATACGCAGTATTTT. Translation gives CASSLVPGLARIRDTQYF.

The chain couples TRBV28 to TRBJ2-3; tentative D call: TRBD2 (6 bases). The CDR3 extends over 15 amino acids. The germline V gene encodes CDR1 MDHEN and CDR2 SYDVKM. V lost 8 bases to trimming and J lost 1 base, with 16 bases between them. The CDR3 region is CASDRRGGRTDTQYF. The CDR3, as DNA: TGTGCCAGCGACCGACGAGGAGGGCGCACAGATACGCAGTATTTT.

The chain links TRBV14 to TRBJ1-5, with unresolved D. V was clipped by 0 bases and J by 0 bases, with 24 bases between them. The CDR3 is made up of 21 amino acids. The germline CDR1 and CDR2 sequences are SGHDN and FVKESK. The CDR3 DNA follows: TGTGCCAGCAGCCAAGATCCTAGCCTCCTCCGGACGGTCAATAGCAATCAGCCCCAGCATTTT. Its protein product is CASSQDPSLLRTVNSNQPQHF. The whole variable domain, filled in from reference TRBV14 and TRBJ1-5, reads EAGVTQFPSHSVIEKGQTVTLRCDPISGHDNLYWYRRVMGKEIKFLLHFVKESKQDESGMPNNRFLAERTGGTYSTLKVQPAELEDSGVYFCASSQDPSLLRTVNSNQPQHFGDGTRLSIL.

This clone was detected only a few times. The rearrangement links TRBV15 to TRBJ1-4; D is ambiguous. CDR3 length: 13 amino acids. The V gene lost 5 bases and the J gene lost 7 bases, with 11 bases spanning the gap. Germline V gives CDR1 LNHNV, CDR2 YYDKDF (reference sequence). The CDR3 DNA is TGTGCCACCAGCTCCCGACTCTCTGAAAAACTGTTTTTT. Protein product: CATSSRLSEKLFF.

This clone turned up a few times. This chain joins TRBV4-2 and TRBJ2-7; weak D call: TRBD1 (8 bases). CDR1 and CDR2 from the germline V gene are LGHNA and YNFKEQ. V lost 3 bases, J lost 3 bases, and 18 bases lay in between. This CDR3 has 16 amino acids. Here the CDR3 DNA reads TGTGCCAGCAGCCACTCACAGGGGGAGGGCAACTACGAGCAGTACTTC. The encoded protein is CASSHSQGEGNYEQYF.

This clone was detected a few times. The CDR3 reads CASSSTGKVYEQYF. CDR3 in DNA: TGTGCCAGCAGCTCCACAGGGAAGGTTTACGAGCAGTACTTC. The chain joins TRBV7-8 to TRBJ2-7, with D possibly matching TRBD1 (6 bases). Germline-derived CDR1 and CDR2 are SGHVS and FQNEAQ. The CDR3 covers 14 residues. V shed 4 bases and J shed 4 bases, with 14 bases lying between them.

The rearrangement links TRBV18 to TRBJ2-1; 7 bases match TRBD1. The CDR3 is made up of 15 amino acids. CDR1 and CDR2 (germline): KGHSH, LQKENI. Germline trimming cut 1 base from V and 5 bases from J; bases unmatched to any gene: 5. The DNA for the CDR3 is TGTGCCAGCTCACCACAGGGGGCGCGAAACAATGAGCAGTTCTTC. Amino acids: CASSPQGARNNEQFF. Combining the CDR3 with reference TRBV18 and TRBJ2-1 gives the whole variable domain NAGVMQNPRHLVRRRGQEARLRCSPMKGHSHVYWYRQLPEEGLKFMVYLQKENIIDESGMPKERFSAEFPKEGPSILRIQQVVRGDSAAYFCASSPQGARNNEQFFGPGTRLTVL.

This clone has just a few counts. The V call is TRBV5-1, the J call TRBJ2-6; 7 bases fit TRBD1. The CDR3 is 19 amino acids. Per germline, CDR1 SGHRS and CDR2 YFSETQ. The junction had 12 bases not matched to a gene; V was cut back by 3 bases and J by 0 bases. CDR3 amino acids: CASSWDTGQTSSGANVLTF. For the CDR3, the DNA is TGCGCCAGCAGCTGGGATACGGGACAGACCAGCTCTGGGGCCAACGTCCTGACTTTC.

This chain connects TRBV20-1 to TRBJ1-4, with D hard to call. V was trimmed by 6 bases and J by 10 bases, leaving 12 bases between them. The CDR3 has 11 amino acids. The germline gives CDR1 DFQATT, CDR2 SNEGSKA (reference sequence). In nucleotides, the CDR3 is TGCAGTGCACACTCCAGCGGAAAACTGTTTTTT. Its translation: CSAHSSGKLFF.

V usage is TRBV7-2 and J usage is TRBJ2-7; the match to TRBD2 covers 16 bases. Germline V lookup: CDR1 SGHTA, CDR2 FQGNSA. V gave up 5 bases and J gave up 4 bases; unmatched junction bases: 14. The length of the CDR3 is 19 residues. CDR3 sequence reads: CASSRTGTSGRATGYEQYF. CDR3 sequence (DNA): TGTGCCAGCAGCAGGACCGGGACTAGCGGGAGGGCCACTGGGTACGAGCAGTACTTC.

This clone was seen a single time. The chain combines TRBV5-4 with TRBJ2-7; TRBD2 might be the D (5 bases). This CDR3 has 14 residues. V was shortened by 4 bases and J by 3 bases, with 14 bases between the two germline ends. In germline, CDR1 is SGHNT, CDR2 YYREEE (reference sequence). CDR3 sequence reads: CASSRDFRDYEQYF. As DNA, the CDR3 is TGTGCCAGCAGCCGGGATTTTAGGGACTACGAGCAGTACTTC.

The chain employs TRBV19 and TRBJ2-5; TRBD2 aligns across 9 bases. Trimming cost V 6 bases and J 3 bases; bases outside gene matches: 5. The CDR3 extends over 14 amino acids. CDR1 is LNHDA and CDR2 is SQIVND in the germline V gene (reference sequence). The CDR3 nucleotides are TGTGCCAGTAGGGACCTAGCGGGGAAAGAGACCCAGTACTTC. It codes for CASRDLAGKETQYF.

The rearrangement uses TRBV2 and TRBJ2-1; 16 positions match TRBD2. The V gene's germline CDR1 is SNHLY and CDR2 FYNNEI. The ends lost 6 bases at V and 8 bases at J; junction bases unmatched: 7. This CDR3 has 16 residues. CDR3 nucleotides: TGTGCCAGCAGGCCCGGGACTAGCGGGAGGGGAGATGAGCAGTTCTTC. It encodes CASRPGTSGRGDEQFF.

Only a few counts were recorded for this clone. The chain uses TRBV7-9 and TRBJ1-5; TRBD1 matches at 12 bases. Germline V gives CDR1 SEHNR, CDR2 FQNEAQ (reference sequence). The CDR3 covers 15 residues. The junction had 10 bases not matched to a gene; V was cut back by 5 bases and J by 11 bases. Here the CDR3 reads CASSLGTGGIQAQHF. CDR3 coding DNA: TGTGCCAGCAGCCTTGGGACAGGGGGCATTCAAGCCCAGCATTTT.

This clone showed up just a few times. The chain carries TRBV10-3 and TRBJ2-3, with D unclear. Trimming shortened V by 3 bases and J by 3 bases, and 4 bases separated the two germline ends. Germline V gene lookup returns CDR1 ENHRY and CDR2 SYGVKD. The CDR3 length is 12 residues. In DNA, the CDR3 is TGTGCCATCAGTGAATCTACAGATACGCAGTATTTT. This sequence encodes CAISESTDTQYF.